These T cell receptor beta chains were read from a single sample in a study of Ad26.COV2.S vaccination and SARS-CoV-2 variants. Only in-frame clones appear in the TCRdb table, and some are missing; sequencing was by immunoSEQ multiplex PCR. The sample consists of some 340,000 clones, more than 70% of them appearing once. This specimen consisted of peripheral blood, obtained in a trial of Ad26.COV2.S vaccine versus placebo. The source is a person aged 18-60 years who received the Ad26.COV2.S COVID-19 vaccine or a placebo. Each CDR3 is given with its conserved first and last residue. D genes are given only for firm matches. Rows may omit the clone size; those that give it use once, few, many or a size class.

d_call,j_call,clone_size,v_call,cdr3_aa,cdr3_nt
NA,TRBJ1-5,NA,TRBV6-2/TRBV6-3,CASSAEGRGGQPQHF,TGTGCCAGCAGCGCCGAAGGCAGGGGAGGACAGCCCCAGCATTTT
NA,TRBJ2-5,NA,TRBV19,CASSISGIEETQYF,TGTGCCAGTAGTATATCGGGGATCGAAGAGACCCAGTACTTC
NA,TRBJ1-2,NA,TRBV11-2,CASSLGPADYGYTF,TGTGCCAGCAGCTTAGGACCGGCTGACTATGGCTACACCTTC
NA,TRBJ2-3,NA,TRBV30,CAWSVGSPTDTQYF,TGTGCCTGGAGTGTAGGATCTCCCACAGATACGCAGTATTTT
NA,TRBJ1-1,NA,TRBV29-1,CSVEGWGSTEAFF,TGCAGCGTTGAAGGGTGGGGGAGCACTGAAGCTTTCTTT
NA,TRBJ2-1,NA,TRBV27,CASSGLAGQSYNEQFF,TGTGCCAGCAGCGGTCTCGCGGGACAGTCCTACAATGAGCAGTTCTTC
TRBD1,TRBJ1-4,NA,TRBV5-1,CASSRGQGHWEKLFF,TGCGCCAGCAGCCGGGGACAGGGCCATTGGGAAAAACTGTTTTTT
NA,TRBJ1-1,few,TRBV18,CASSPARGADTEAFF,TGTGCCAGCTCACCCGCGAGGGGGGCGGACACTGAAGCTTTCTTT
TRBD1,TRBJ2-3,NA,TRBV4-3,CASSQLDRGTDTQYF,TGCGCCAGCAGCCAACTAGACAGGGGTACAGATACGCAGTATTTT
NA,TRBJ1-4,NA,TRBV5-4,CASSLKSGGKNEKLFF,TGTGCCAGCAGCCTAAAAAGTGGGGGCAAAAATGAAAAACTGTTTTTT
TRBD2,TRBJ2-3,NA,TRBV11-2,CASSDPSSGPADTQYF,TGTGCCAGCAGCGATCCTTCTAGCGGCCCAGCAGATACGCAGTATTTT
NA,TRBJ2-1,NA,TRBV6-5,CASSLLDEQFF,TGTGCCAGCTCTCTTCTCGATGAGCAGTTCTTC
TRBD2,TRBJ2-7,few,TRBV3-1/TRBV3-2,CASSPSGSGGPYEQYF,TGTGCCAGCAGCCCCTCGGGTAGCGGGGGTCCCTACGAGCAGTACTTC
NA,TRBJ1-1,NA,TRBV5-4,CASSWKGEAFF,TGTGCCAGCAGCTGGAAAGGTGAAGCTTTCTTT
TRBD2,TRBJ2-3,few,TRBV13,CASSLLAGGFQSADTQYF,TGTGCCAGCAGCTTACTCGCGGGGGGGTTTCAATCCGCAGATACGCAGTATTTT
NA,TRBJ1-2,once,TRBV5-4,CASSLDPGLRDGYTF,TGTGCCAGCAGCTTGGACCCGGGACTGCGAGATGGCTACACCTTC
NA,TRBJ2-2,NA,TRBV7-2,CASSNRQAGELFF,TGTGCCAGCAGCAATCGGCAAGCCGGGGAGCTGTTTTTT
TRBD2,TRBJ2-3,few,TRBV2,CASSGGITDTQYF,TGTGCCAGCAGCGGGGGGATTACAGATACGCAGTATTTT
NA,TRBJ1-2,many,TRBV6-5,CASSSLVDGYTF,TGTGCCAGCAGTTCGTTGGTCGACGGCTACACCTTC
NA,TRBJ1-2,NA,TRBV25-1,CASSPRTAVANYGYTF,TGTGCCAGCAGCCCACGGACAGCTGTAGCTAACTATGGCTACACCTTC
NA,TRBJ1-1,few,TRBV4-1,CASSQGKNTEAFF,TGCGCCAGCAGCCAAGGTAAGAACACTGAAGCTTTCTTT
TRBD2,TRBJ2-2,NA,TRBV6-1,CASSGTSAANTGELFF,TGTGCCAGCAGTGGAACTAGCGCAGCGAACACCGGGGAGCTGTTTTTT
NA,TRBJ2-3,NA,TRBV5-6,CASSLGADTQYF,TGTGCCAGCAGCTTGGGTGCAGATACGCAGTATTTT
NA,TRBJ1-2,NA,TRBV5-1,CASSSDSYGYTF,TGCGCCAGCAGCTCGGACAGCTATGGCTACACCTTC
TRBD2,TRBJ2-1,NA,TRBV29-1,CSTTSGDNNEQFF,TGCAGCACTACTAGCGGGGATAATAATGAGCAGTTCTTC
NA,TRBJ1-5,NA,TRBV2,CASKAAYGNQPQHF,TGTGCCAGCAAAGCGGCCTATGGCAATCAGCCCCAGCATTTT
NA,TRBJ1-2,NA,TRBV5-1,CASSLDQGPYGYTF,TGCGCCAGCAGCTTGGATCAGGGCCCCTATGGCTACACCTTC
NA,TRBJ1-1,NA,TRBV6-5,CASTVSREGTEAFF,TGTGCCAGCACGGTGTCCAGGGAGGGCACTGAAGCTTTCTTT
NA,TRBJ2-3,NA,TRBV11-3,CASSLSWTDSTDTQYF,TGTGCCAGCAGCTTATCCTGGACAGATAGCACAGATACGCAGTATTTT
NA,TRBJ2-1,NA,TRBV6-5,CASSDVWAGREQFF,TGTGCCAGCAGCGACGTCTGGGCGGGGAGGGAGCAGTTCTTC
NA,TRBJ1-3,NA,TRBV9,CASSVGQRSGNTIYF,TGTGCCAGCAGCGTCGGGCAGCGCTCTGGAAACACCATATATTTT
TRBD1,TRBJ1-5,once,TRBV18,CASSLETGGEPQHF,TGTGCCAGCTCTCTAGAGACAGGGGGCGAGCCCCAGCATTTT
TRBD2,TRBJ2-2,few,TRBV19,CASSGLAVNTGELFF,TGTGCCAGTAGTGGACTAGCGGTGAACACCGGGGAGCTGTTTTTT
NA,TRBJ2-2,NA,TRBV3-1/TRBV3-2,CASSPNGPSVGDGELFF,TGTGCCAGCAGCCCTAACGGTCCTAGCGTCGGTGACGGGGAGCTGTTTTTT
TRBD2,TRBJ2-5,NA,TRBV5-1,CASSGARGATQETQYF,TGCGCCAGCAGCGGGGCGCGGGGGGCCACTCAAGAGACCCAGTACTTC
TRBD2,TRBJ2-2,NA,TRBV6-6,CASNLAGGTGELFF,TGTGCCAGCAACCTAGCGGGTGGAACCGGGGAGCTGTTTTTT
NA,TRBJ2-1,NA,TRBV7-2,CASSFTSSSYNEQFF,TGTGCCAGCAGCTTTACTTCGAGCTCCTACAATGAGCAGTTCTTC
TRBD1,TRBJ1-1,NA,TRBV5-4,CASSLTGTGNTEAFF,TGTGCCAGCAGCTTGACCGGGACAGGGAACACTGAAGCTTTCTTT
NA,TRBJ1-2,NA,TRBV6-5,CASSWDPEGRGYTF,TGTGCCAGCAGTTGGGACCCGGAAGGACGGGGCTACACCTTC